These 8 T cell receptor beta chains originate from one sample sequenced in a study of technical replicates of blood from four donors. Clones were sequenced by immunoSEQ multiplex PCR, and TCRdb holds only the in-frame ones, with some missing. The data contain about 84,000 clones, approximately 90% of them seen just once; the ten biggest clones take up under 0.3%. Sequenced: T cells isolated from PBMCs. The receptors here all came from a human donor in good health.

V and J are TRBV2 and TRBJ1-2; 8 positions agree with TRBD1. The germline gives CDR1 SNHLY, CDR2 FYNNEI. The length of the CDR3 is 14 residues. V trimming: 0 bases; J trimming: 6 bases; junction bases outside the gene matches: 3. The CDR3: CASSEAWTGNGYTF. In nucleotides, the CDR3 is TGTGCCAGCAGTGAAGCGTGGACAGGGAATGGCTACACCTTC.

J is TRBJ2-7 and V is TRBV5-1; 7 nucleotides agree with TRBD1. The V gene end was trimmed by 0 bases and the J gene end by 4 bases; junction bases not matched to a gene: 4. The length of the CDR3 is 14 residues. CDR1 SGHRS and CDR2 YFSETQ come from the germline V gene. The CDR3 here is CASSLAGTDYEQYF. The CDR3 DNA follows: TGCGCCAGCAGCTTGGCCGGGACAGATTACGAGCAGTACTTC.

In DNA, the CDR3 is TGTGCCAGCAGTAAATACAGGGGGCGAGAGTTTGGCTACACCTTC. The encoded protein is CASSKYRGREFGYTF. The chain has TRBV27 and TRBJ1-2, with 9 bases identical to TRBD1. Germline V gives CDR1 MNHEY, CDR2 SMNVEV (reference sequence). The CDR3 is 15 amino acids. The J segment lost 7 bases and the V segment lost 5 bases, leaving 11 bases of the junction unmatched.

V usage is TRBV5-1 and J usage is TRBJ2-7; maybe TRBD1 (6 bases). Trimming took off 5 bases at V and 3 bases at J, with 21 bases between the two ends. CDR1 SGHRS and CDR2 YFSETQ come from the germline V gene. The CDR3 loop spans 16 amino acids. In DNA, the CDR3 is TGCGCCAGCAGGGTTGACACAGGGTCGAGAAACTACGAGCAGTACTTC. It encodes CASRVDTGSRNYEQYF.

V usage is TRBV30 and J usage is TRBJ1-2; 7 positions match TRBD1. The CDR3 extends over 11 amino acids. Germline CDR1 reads GTSNPN; CDR2 reads SVGIG (reference sequence). Trimming removed 8 bases from V and 2 bases from J; junction bases left unmatched: 2. In DNA, the CDR3 is TGTGCCGGCAGGGGGAACTATGGCTACACCTTC. The encoded protein is CAGRGNYGYTF. Full variable domain (remainder filled in from reference TRBV30 and TRBJ1-2): SQTIHQWPATLVQPVGSPLSLECTVEGTSNPNLYWYRQAAGRGLQLLFYSVGIGQISSEVPQNLSASRPQDRQFILSSKKLLLSDSGFYLCAGRGNYGYTFGSGTRLTVV.

The V and J genes are TRBV5-3 and TRBJ2-7; 9 bases agree with TRBD2. TRBV5-3 is known as an ORF, though its function is uncertain. The CDR3 is 14 amino acids. V trimming: 4 bases; J trimming: 3 bases; junction bases outside the gene matches: 5. CDR3 in DNA: TGTGCCAGAAGCACGGGACTAGCCAACTACGAGCAGTACTTC. This sequence encodes CARSTGLANYEQYF.

The chain joins TRBV4-1 to TRBJ2-1, with a weak D call TRBD2 (6 bases). The CDR3 is made up of 14 amino acids. Between the trimmed V and J ends, which lost 11 bases and 1 base, there was a span of 15 bases. Germline assignment: CDR1 MGHRA and CDR2 YSYEKL. The CDR3 bases are TGCGCCGTCTCGGAGGCGGGGTCCTACAATGAGCAGTTCTTC. Protein: CAVSEAGSYNEQFF.

This clone was seen once. The chain joins TRBV2 to TRBJ1-2; the D gene is possibly TRBD1 (5 bases). This CDR3 has 14 residues. V was clipped by 3 bases and J by 8 bases, with 16 bases between them. Per the germline V gene, CDR1 is SNHLY and CDR2 is FYNNEI. The chain's CDR3 is CASSDLTGHGGYTF. CDR3 DNA: TGTGCCAGCAGTGACCTTACAGGTCATGGGGGCTACACCTTC.